The clone carrying this T cell receptor (beta chain) was recorded at least ten times. Its specificity is not known. Through a sample-barcoded 5' primer and a J-beta primer mix, a second PCR was run for roughly 7 to 11 cycles. TCRdb called the 5' RACE reads again in MiXCR, with one record for every CDR3 protein. The data hold around 500,000 distinct CDR3 sequences, with 40% to 55% observed a single time. The V and J ends lost 5 bases and 8 bases respectively, with 13 bases between them. The germline gives CDR1 MNHNY, CDR2 SVGAGI (reference sequence). The CDR3 sequence is 13 residues long. The data derive from a study of blood T cells in healthy people across ages. General study results and limits: Long-lived donors carried more naive CD4+ cells and greater diversity than aged donors.

Each donor was a healthy Caucasian individual from Russia, aged roughly 6 to 95. Total RNA extraction produced at least 5.5 micrograms (per sample) for the study. The sequence derives from a man older than 75 in good health. Sequencing was carried out using blood. The chain has TRBV6-6 and TRBJ2-1; D unresolved. The CDR3 nucleotides are TGTGCCAGCAGTAGCAGTCCTACATATGAGCAGTTCTTC. Protein sequence: CASSSSPTYEQFF.